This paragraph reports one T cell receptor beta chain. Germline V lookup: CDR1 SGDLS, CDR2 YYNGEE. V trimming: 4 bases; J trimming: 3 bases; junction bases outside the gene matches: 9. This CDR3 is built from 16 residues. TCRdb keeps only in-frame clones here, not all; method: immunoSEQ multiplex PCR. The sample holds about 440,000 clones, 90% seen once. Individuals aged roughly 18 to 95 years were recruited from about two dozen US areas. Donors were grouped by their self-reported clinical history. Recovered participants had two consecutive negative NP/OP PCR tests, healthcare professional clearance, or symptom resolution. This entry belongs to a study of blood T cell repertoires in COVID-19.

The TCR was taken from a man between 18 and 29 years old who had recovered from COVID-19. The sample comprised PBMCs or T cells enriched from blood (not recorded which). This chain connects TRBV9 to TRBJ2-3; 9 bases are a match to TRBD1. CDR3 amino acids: CASSRTGTGLTDTQYF. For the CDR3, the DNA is TGTGCCAGCAGCCGGACCGGGACAGGGCTAACAGATACGCAGTATTTT.